These 18 T cell receptor beta chains came from one sample sequenced in a study of blood T cells in healthy people across ages. A sample-barcoded 5' primer and a J-beta primer mix were used in a second PCR of roughly 7 to 11 cycles. TCRdb reanalysed the 5' RACE reads using MiXCR and keeps one entry per CDR3 protein. The sample lists about 680,000 distinct CDR3 sequences, approximately 50% occurring once. Sequencing input: blood. These receptors came from a woman aged 55-69 years in good health.

There are a few counts of this clonotype. The chain employs TRBV5-1 and TRBJ2-7; TRBD1 aligns across 10 bases. The germline V gene encodes CDR1 SGHRS and CDR2 YFSETQ. V was pared by 5 bases and J by 3 bases, with 5 bases of the junction left unmatched. The CDR3 spans 14 residues. The CDR3: CASRIGTGDYEQYF. Here the CDR3 DNA reads TGCGCCAGCAGAATCGGGACAGGGGACTACGAGCAGTACTTC.

V and J are TRBV2 and TRBJ2-5; 13 bases are a match to TRBD2. The V gene's germline CDR1 is SNHLY and CDR2 FYNNEI. The CDR3 loop spans 16 amino acids. V gave up 5 bases and J gave up 11 bases; unmatched junction bases: 14. The chain's CDR3 is CASSPRTSGSRGEQYF. The CDR3 region has the DNA TGTGCCAGCAGTCCTCGGACTAGCGGGAGTCGAGGTGAGCAGTACTTC. The variable domain in full, completed from reference TRBV2 and TRBJ2-5, reads EPEVTQTPSHQVTQMGQEVILRCVPISNHLYFYWYRQILGQKVEFLVSFYNNEISEKSEIFDDQFSVERPDGSNFTLKIRSTKLEDSAMYFCASSPRTSGSRGEQYFGPGTRLLVL.

To note about this clonotype: Its ends do not fully match the called genes, so a read error is possible. The V gene is TRBV13, the J gene TRBJ1-6; D call uncertain. CDR1 is PRHDT and CDR2 is FYEKMQ in the germline V gene (reference sequence). This CDR3 has 16 amino acids. The CDR3 here is CASSLSYSSYNSPPHF. DNA of the CDR3: TGTGCCAGCAGCTTATCCTACAGCTCCTATAATTCACCCCCCCACTTT.

A word on this clonotype: A read error is possible here, since a much larger clone lies one base away. The chain recombines TRBV4-2 with TRBJ2-5; 7 bases agree with TRBD2. Germline V gives CDR1 LGHNA, CDR2 YNFKEQ. There are 17 residues in the CDR3. V lost 0 bases and J lost 9; bases outside the gene matches: 16. In DNA form, the CDR3 reads TGTGCCAGCAGCCAAGACGTCGGAAGCGGGACCAGTGAGGCCCAGTACTTC. This codes for CASSQDVGSGTSEAQYF.

This clonotype was detected a few times. The V gene is TRBV3-1, the J gene TRBJ2-7; TRBD2 matches 9 bases. This CDR3 is 14 amino acids long. From germline, CDR1 is LGHDT and CDR2 YNNKEL (reference sequence). The V gene end was trimmed by 11 bases and the J gene end by 2 bases; junction bases not matched to a gene: 10. The DNA for the CDR3 is TGTGCCGGTCGGGTTAGCGGGAGACCCTACGAGCAGTACTTC. This encodes CAGRVSGRPYEQYF.

The J gene is TRBJ2-4, the V gene TRBV20-1; possibly TRBD2 for D (6 bases). There are 14 residues in the CDR3. V lost 0 bases, J lost 7 bases, and 13 bases lay in between. Germline CDR1 DFQATT, CDR2 SNEGSKA (reference sequence). Written as DNA, the CDR3 is TGCAGTGCTAGAGACCCGACTAGGAGCAACATTCAGTACTTC. Amino acid sequence: CSARDPTRSNIQYF.

The chain carries TRBV29-1 and TRBJ2-7, with 9 bases lining up with TRBD1. CDR1 and CDR2 (germline): SQVTM, ANQGSEA. This CDR3 has 13 amino acids. With 7 bases clipped from V and 6 bases from J, the junction kept 10 bases outside the gene matches. CDR3 protein: CSATTGTGLEQYF. CDR3 nucleotides: TGCAGCGCTACCACCGGGACAGGGCTCGAGCAGTACTTC.

This clonotype has only a few counts. The chain has TRBV2 and TRBJ2-7; D not resolved. CDR3 size: 12 residues. With 6 bases removed from V and 7 bases from J, the gap between germline ends came to 13 bases. The germline gives CDR1 SNHLY, CDR2 FYNNEI. The CDR3 DNA is TGTGCCAGCAGCTTAAATGCGCGGGAGCAGTACTTC. This gives the protein CASSLNAREQYF.

The chain uses TRBV20-1 and TRBJ2-5, with D possibly TRBD1 on 5 matching bases. V lost 2 bases, J lost 11 bases, and 15 bases lay in between. This CDR3 spans 12 amino acids. Germline CDR1 reads DFQATT; CDR2 reads SNEGSKA (reference sequence). CDR3 amino acids: CSARRIRGEQYF. DNA of the CDR3: TGCAGTGCTAGACGGATTAGGGGTGAGCAGTACTTC.

This chain uses TRBV12-3 or TRBV12-4 with TRBJ2-1, with 11 bases identical to TRBD2. Unmatched junction bases numbered 6, after V lost 6 bases and J lost 5 bases. The CDR3 totals 15 residues. The CDR3 region is CASRGSGRGNNEQFF. CDR3 nucleotides: TGTGCCAGCAGAGGTAGCGGGAGGGGGAACAATGAGCAGTTCTTC.

The sample holds a few counts of this clonotype. This chain connects TRBV27 to TRBJ2-1, with D perhaps matching TRBD1 (6 bases). V was clipped by 4 bases and J by 6 bases, with 19 bases between them. Germline V CDR1 and CDR2: MNHEY, SMNVEV (reference sequence). This CDR3 is built from 16 residues. The CDR3 region has the DNA TGTGCCAGCAGTTCAGGGGTGGTAGCTAGCCGCAATGAGCAGTTCTTC. Amino acids: CASSSGVVASRNEQFF.

The chain employs TRBV4-2 and TRBJ1-1; 12 nucleotides agree with TRBD1. Germline lookup yields CDR1 LGHNA and CDR2 YNFKEQ. The trim removed 4 bases at V and 5 bases at J, leaving 8 bases unmatched. The CDR3 runs 16 residues. The CDR3 sequence: CASSRPGQGAWTEAFF. The DNA for the CDR3 is TGTGCCAGCAGCCGCCCGGGACAGGGGGCATGGACTGAAGCTTTCTTT.

This chain uses TRBV30 with TRBJ1-2; a weak D match, TRBD1 (5 bases). V lost 1 base and J 0 bases, leaving 12 bases between the germline ends. The CDR3 is 15 residues long. The V gene's germline CDR1 is GTSNPN and CDR2 SVGIG (reference sequence). CDR3 residues: CAWSDQGLSNYGYTF. CDR3 DNA: TGTGCCTGGAGTGACCAGGGCCTCTCTAACTATGGCTACACCTTC.

The chain links TRBV7-2 to TRBJ1-2; 7 nucleotides agree with TRBD1. CDR3 length: 13 residues. The junction had 4 bases not matched to a gene; V was cut back by 5 bases and J by 4 bases. Looked up from germline, CDR1 is SGHTA and CDR2 is FQGNSA. In DNA, the CDR3 is TGTGCCAGCAGCCAGGGACAGCCCTATGGCTACACCTTC. Amino acid sequence: CASSQGQPYGYTF.

The chain carries TRBV5-1 and TRBJ2-3, with TRBD2 identical over 11 bases. V was clipped by 6 bases and J by 6 bases; unmatched bases: 9. This CDR3 spans 15 amino acids. CDR1 and CDR2 (germline): SGHRS, YFSETQ. The CDR3 DNA is TGCGCCAGCAACGCCCTAGCGGGAGGTGGCGATACGCAGTATTTT. This codes for CASNALAGGGDTQYF.

This clonotype was counted between two and nine times. The chain joins TRBV20-1 to TRBJ2-3; D unresolved. Trimming stripped 0 bases from V and 0 bases from J, with 10 bases between. The germline V gene encodes CDR1 DFQATT and CDR2 SNEGSKA (reference sequence). The length of the CDR3 is 15 residues. The CDR3 is CSARDGAISTDTQYF. CDR3 nucleotides: TGCAGTGCTAGAGATGGAGCGATTAGCACAGATACGCAGTATTTT.

The chain uses TRBV6-2 or TRBV6-3 and TRBJ2-5, with D perhaps TRBD2 (5 bases). Gene TRBJ2-7 matches the end of the DNA better, so the J call may be wrong. Germline CDR1 MNHEY, CDR2 SVGEGT. The CDR3 totals 14 residues. CDR3 in amino acids: CASRPWSGSYEQYF. The CDR3 bases are TGTGCCAGCAGACCATGGAGCGGAAGTTACGAGCAGTACTTC.

The CDR3 sequence is CASQLAGWNEQFF. CDR3 nucleotide sequence: TGTGCCAGCCAACTAGCGGGTTGGAATGAGCAGTTCTTC. The rearrangement uses TRBV12-3 or TRBV12-4 and TRBJ2-1, with 9 nucleotides matching TRBD2. This CDR3 has 13 residues. The J segment lost 7 bases and the V segment lost 8 bases, leaving 6 bases of the junction unmatched.